The TCR beta chain under discussion was sequenced for a study of Tregs in tolerant kidney transplant recipients (dated by TCRdb to between 2018 and 2021). Describing the broader study: TCRbeta sequencing was used in the study to identify donor-specific regulatory T cells before combined kidney and bone marrow transplantation, and the identified cells were then tracked after transplant. TCRbeta repertoire sequencing was used in 3 healthy controls to compare several ways of expanding Tregs specific for an allogeneic donor.

This clone showed up just once. Its antigen target is currently unknown. Base quality data are lacking; no much larger clone is found one base away. Unstimulated Tregs (CD4+CD25+CD127-), CD4+ non-Tregs (CD4+CD25-), CD4 and CD8 cells were FACS-sorted from thawed PBMCs. Blood from healthy controls was obtained either from healthy volunteers or as purchased buffy coats. Healthy control blood was processed to PBMCs by Ficoll density gradient and cryopreserved, and patient PBMCs were collected before and after transplant. What the authors observed across the whole study: The most biologically relevant and donor-specific TCRbeta repertoire appeared to be identified by expanding Tregs with activated donor B cells. Although technical replication error seemed to be minimal, the question of biological reproducibility was not addressed directly. Because only a small number of patients were included, the study had limitations, and the results will need to be validated in larger populations as well as under other immunosuppression protocols.

The CDR3 runs 15 residues from the cysteine to the phenylalanine. The CDR3 DNA has 45 bases and is translated from base 1. The germline V gene (reference sequence) specifies GTSNPN as CDR1 and SVGIG as CDR2. V loses 1 base of germline sequence and J loses 2 bases, and the interval between the two ends is 13 bases. For TCRbeta CDR3 sequencing, genomic DNA was extracted from sorted cells using the QIAGEN DNeasy Blood and Tissue Kit. High-throughput TCRbeta CDR3 sequencing, which included PCR amplification with bias correction and internal controls, was done commercially through immunoSEQ. Concerning the study's data processing: Unique productive TCRbeta sequences were defined by CDR3 nucleotide sequence where primers matched, otherwise by CDR3 amino acid sequence with Vbeta and Jbeta genes. To correct for sorting error, sequences found in more than one sorted population at a frequency ratio of 2:1 or less were discarded, and the remaining shared sequences were assigned to the population with the higher frequency. A sequence counted as donor-reactive if, in CFSE-low cells, the sequence had a frequency of at least 0.01% and was expanded at least 5-fold compared with unstimulated cells. Jensen-Shannon divergence calculated on the top 100 TCRbeta sequences ranked by frequency was used to measure repertoire divergence. For samples with multiple sequencing runs, sorting error was corrected in each run separately before the runs were combined. TCRdb retrieved this table from immuneACCESS and kept in-frame rearrangements only. Not all clones are present; in checked studies, unresolved V genes account for under half, and no reason is known for the remainder. V and J calls plus clone size are reproduced from that table; the DNA served to infer D and trimming. The sample data list some 250,000 clones, and 84% of these were observed just once. About 0.58% of the sample is in the top ten clones.

The source is a human donor in good health. The receptor chain draws on TRBV30 and TRBJ2-3; tentative D gene TRBD2, with 6 bases matching. The sequencing input was CD4+ T cells from blood. The encoded CDR3 is CAWSGDAGNTDTQYF. The nucleotide sequence reads TGTGCCTGGAGTGGGGACGCGGGGAACACAGATACGCAGTATTTT. The full variable domain, with segments outside the CDR3 supplied by the reference TRBV30 and TRBJ2-3 proteins, appears as SQTIHQWPATLVQPVGSPLSLECTVEGTSNPNLYWYRQAAGRGLQLLFYSVGIGQISSEVPQNLSASRPQDRQFILSSKKLLLSDSGFYLCAWSGDAGNTDTQYFGPGTRLTVL.